This T cell receptor (beta chain) originates from a study of Graves' ophthalmopathy and Graves' hyperthyroidism. Turning to the study itself: Before any treatment, peripheral blood was taken at the initial diagnosis. Notes on the study in general: Ophthalmopathy progression was predicted with 70% to 71% sensitivity and about 72% specificity. Distinction of ophthalmopathy from stable hyperthyroidism by a 13-signature model reached 85% to 90% sensitivity and roughly 78% specificity.

In germline, CDR1 is ENHRY, CDR2 SYGVKD. CDR3 length equals 16 residues. In the case of this clonotype: The antigen is undetermined. The germline gene is not matched at one end of the junction; a read error may be the cause.

Amplified material comprised TCR beta CDR3 regions derived from RNA transcripts. The library came from an HTBI-primed first-round RT-PCR and a second-round multiplex PCR. Each CDR3 protein gets one entry after TCRdb re-called the multiplex PCR reads with MiXCR. The table has roughly 700,000 distinct CDR3 sequences, roughly 40% seen once. The sample taken for sequencing was peripheral blood. The source of this sequence is an adult man with Graves' ophthalmopathy. V usage is TRBV10-3 and J usage is TRBJ2-7; 11 nucleotides agree with TRBD2. Here the CDR3 DNA reads TGTGCCAGCAGTTACAGTTTGGCTAGCGGGAGGAACGAGCAGTACTTC. This encodes CASSYSLASGRNEQYF.